Following are 19 T cell receptor beta chains from one sample sequenced in a study of T cells in narcolepsy. The assay was immunoSEQ multiplex PCR, and TCRdb's table has in-frame clones only and misses some. The data show about 40,000 clones, about 91% seen once. Sequencing used CD45RA- memory CD4+ T cells from PBMCs. The receptors were sampled from a human donor with narcolepsy.

About this clone itself: Because the CDR3 is missing its conserved closing phenylalanine or tryptophan, this is likely a read error. This chain joins TRBV11-3 and TRBJ1-2, with 7 bases lining up with TRBD1. The trim removed 4 bases at V and 8 bases at J, leaving 4 bases unmatched. The length of the CDR3 is 12 residues. Germline V gene data show CDR1 as SGHNT and CDR2 as YENEEA. Here the CDR3 DNA reads TGTGCCAGCAGCTACGACAGGGAAGGCTACACCTCC. Its protein product is CASSYDREGYTS.

The chain is built from TRBV5-1 and TRBJ2-1; 9 nucleotides align to TRBD1. Trimming cost V 4 bases and J 10 bases; bases outside gene matches: 3. This CDR3 has 12 amino acids. CDR1 and CDR2 (germline): SGHRS, YFSETQ. The CDR3 DNA sequence: TGCGCCAGCAGCGGACAGGGGAGCGAGCAGTTCTTC. This gives the protein CASSGQGSEQFF.

The rearrangement joins TRBV30 to TRBJ2-3; 7 bases align to TRBD2. Germline loops: CDR1 GTSNPN, CDR2 SVGIG (reference sequence). The CDR3 is made up of 15 amino acids. V shed 5 bases and J 5 bases; nucleotides not matched to a gene: 13. CDR3 nucleotides: TGTGCCTGGTCCCGACGGGGGGAAGTGGGAGATACGCAGTATTTT. Translating it yields CAWSRRGEVGDTQYF. Based on the CDR3 plus reference TRBV30 and TRBJ2-3, the full variable domain is SQTIHQWPATLVQPVGSPLSLECTVEGTSNPNLYWYRQAAGRGLQLLFYSVGIGQISSEVPQNLSASRPQDRQFILSSKKLLLSDSGFYLCAWSRRGEVGDTQYFGPGTRLTVL.

The chain couples TRBV6-6 to TRBJ2-5; D not certain. This CDR3 is 14 amino acids long. Trimming stripped 0 bases from V and 2 bases from J, with 7 bases between. Germline values: CDR1 MNHNY, CDR2 SVGAGI (reference sequence). CDR3 sequence (DNA): TGTGCCAGCAGTTACTCGACCTTTCAAGAGACCCAGTACTTC. Its translation is CASSYSTFQETQYF.

The chain has TRBV7-9 and TRBJ1-5, with no clear D. This CDR3 contains 14 residues. The V end lost 0 bases, the J end lost 4 bases, and 7 bases lay between the germline ends. Looked up from germline, CDR1 is SEHNR and CDR2 is FQNEAQ (reference sequence). Here the CDR3 reads CASSLAGKNQPQHF. The CDR3 coding sequence is TGTGCCAGCAGCTTAGCAGGGAAAAATCAGCCCCAGCATTTT.

This chain links TRBV7-3 with TRBJ2-2; D might be TRBD2 (5 bases). V was pared by 4 bases and J by 0 bases, with 6 bases between. This CDR3 spans 14 amino acids. Germline loops: CDR1 SGHTA, CDR2 FQGTGA. Here the CDR3 DNA reads TGTGCCAGCAGCTCAGCGGCGAACACCGGGGAGCTGTTTTTT. Translated, it gives CASSSAANTGELFF.

The rearrangement links TRBV5-1 to TRBJ1-2; TRBD1 agrees at 7 bases. CDR3 length: 14 residues. Germline V lookup: CDR1 SGHRS, CDR2 YFSETQ. V lost 4 bases and J lost 3; bases outside the gene matches: 6. The CDR3 region is CASSPGGMDYGYTF. The CDR3 region has the DNA TGCGCCAGCAGCCCAGGGGGAATGGACTATGGCTACACCTTC.

Turning to this clone: One junction end does not reproduce the germline sequence, and a read error may be involved. The V and J genes are TRBV7-7 and TRBJ2-2; tentatively, D is TRBD2 (5 bases). The length of the CDR3 is 14 residues. Germline V gives CDR1 SSHAT, CDR2 FNYEAQ (reference sequence). DNA for the CDR3: TGTGCTAGCAGTTCCGGGGCGAACACCGGGGAGCTGTTTTTT. Its translation is CASSSGANTGELFF. The full variable domain, its missing parts supplied by reference TRBV7-7 and TRBJ2-2, is GAGVSQSPRYKVTKRGQDVTLRCDPISSHATLYWYQQALGQGPEFLTYFNYEAQPDKSGLPSDRFSAERPEGSISTLTIQRTEQRDSAMYRCASSSGANTGELFFGEGSRLTVL.

The rearrangement joins TRBV7-8 to TRBJ2-7, with 7 bases that match TRBD1. Germline V gene data show CDR1 as SGHVS and CDR2 as FQNEAQ. This CDR3 contains 14 residues. V lost 5 bases, J lost 4 bases, and 8 bases stayed unmatched. CDR3: CASSGQDNGYEQYF. Here the CDR3 DNA reads TGTGCCAGCAGCGGACAGGACAACGGGTACGAGCAGTACTTC.

The chain has TRBV9 and TRBJ2-6; D remains unclear. Trimming cost V 0 bases and J 0 bases, with 10 bases left between them. CDR3 length equals 17 residues. Germline CDR1 reads SGDLS; CDR2 reads YYNGEE. CDR3 DNA: TGTGCCAGCAGCGTAGCTGGGCCGTCCTCTGGGGCCAACGTCCTGACTTTC. Protein product: CASSVAGPSSGANVLTF.

In this sample, this clone turned up a few times. V and J are TRBV5-4 and TRBJ1-1, with D possibly being TRBD1 (5 bases). Per germline, CDR1 SGHNT and CDR2 YYREEE (reference sequence). V was clipped by 1 base and J by 3 bases, with 10 bases between them. CDR3 length: 14 amino acids. The CDR3 sequence: CASSLRQGHTEAFF. DNA for the CDR3: TGTGCCAGCAGCTTGAGGCAGGGACACACTGAAGCTTTCTTT. Full variable domain (remainder filled in from reference TRBV5-4 and TRBJ1-1): ETGVTQSPTHLIKTRGQQVTLRCSSQSGHNTVSWYQQALGQGPQFIFQYYREEENGRGNFPPRFSGLQFPNYSSELNVNALELDDSALYLCASSLRQGHTEAFFGQGTRLTVV.

This clone showed up just once. The CDR3 loop is CASSRDSNSGANEKLFF. In nucleotides, the CDR3 is TGTGCCAGCAGCCGGGACAGCAATTCCGGTGCTAATGAAAAACTGTTTTTT. V usage is TRBV9 and J usage is TRBJ1-4, with TRBD1 matching 7 bases. The germline V gene has CDR1 SGDLS and CDR2 YYNGEE. There are 17 residues in the CDR3. Trimming removed 4 bases from V and 3 bases from J; junction bases left unmatched: 12. The full variable domain, rest sourced from reference TRBV9 and TRBJ1-4, is DSGVTQTPKHLITATGQRVTLRCSPRSGDLSVYWYQQSLDQGLQFLIQYYNGEERAKGNILERFSAQQFPDLHSELNLSSLELGDSALYFCASSRDSNSGANEKLFFGSGTQLSVL.

The rearrangement joins TRBV6-1 to TRBJ2-1; the match to TRBD2 covers 9 bases. The CDR3 has 14 residues. CDR1 is MNHNS and CDR2 is SASEGT in the germline V gene. In nucleotides, the CDR3 is TGTTCCTCTGGGTCGGCTAGCGGGAACTATGAGCAGTTCTTC. Protein: CSSGSASGNYEQFF.

This chain links TRBV6-6 with TRBJ2-7; D gene unclear. Trimming pared 4 bases from V and 0 bases from J, leaving 7 bases between. Germline V lookup: CDR1 MNHNY, CDR2 SVGAGI (reference sequence). The CDR3 spans 13 residues. The CDR3: CASSFKSSYEQYF. The CDR3 DNA sequence: TGTGCCAGCAGTTTTAAGAGCTCCTACGAGCAGTACTTC.

V usage is TRBV29-1 and J usage is TRBJ1-1; the D gene is possibly TRBD1 (6 bases). This CDR3 is built from 14 residues. CDR1 and CDR2 (germline): SQVTM, ANQGSEA. The V and J ends lost 5 bases and 4 bases respectively, with 17 bases between them. CDR3 in DNA: TGCAGCGTTTTGGGTTCGGGAGGGGGCACTGAAGCTTTCTTT. Translating it yields CSVLGSGGGTEAFF.

The chain has TRBV5-1 and TRBJ2-3; D gene ambiguous. This CDR3 spans 14 amino acids. The V end lost 4 bases, the J end lost 6 bases, and 15 bases lay between the germline ends. In germline, CDR1 is SGHRS, CDR2 YFSETQ. The CDR3 spells CASSPESPEDTQYF. CDR3 sequence (DNA): TGCGCCAGCAGCCCGGAGAGTCCTGAGGATACGCAGTATTTT.

This clone was recorded once. The chain is built from TRBV2 and TRBJ2-2, with a possible D match to TRBD2 (5 bases). CDR3 length: 15 amino acids. The germline V gene has CDR1 SNHLY and CDR2 FYNNEI. The germline V and J ends were trimmed by 5 bases and 2 bases, with 12 bases remaining between them. In DNA form, the CDR3 reads TGTGCCAGCAGTCCTAGACTACTTAACACCGGGGAGCTGTTTTTT. Its protein product is CASSPRLLNTGELFF. Full variable domain (missing parts from reference TRBV2 and TRBJ2-2): EPEVTQTPSHQVTQMGQEVILRCVPISNHLYFYWYRQILGQKVEFLVSFYNNEISEKSEIFDDQFSVERPDGSNFTLKIRSTKLEDSAMYFCASSPRLLNTGELFFGEGSRLTVL.

This clone was seen a few times. The genes are TRBV5-1 and TRBJ1-3; 8 positions agree with TRBD1. The CDR3 has 16 amino acids. Germline CDR1 reads SGHRS; CDR2 reads YFSETQ. V shed 1 base and J 4 bases; nucleotides not matched to a gene: 7. This CDR3 reads CASSLSRQGSGNTIYF. CDR3 DNA: TGCGCCAGCAGCTTGTCCAGACAGGGGTCCGGAAACACCATATATTTT.

The CDR3 sequence: CASSPAKTQYF. CDR3 DNA sequence: TGTGCCAGCAGCCCGGCGAAGACCCAGTACTTC. This sequence joins TRBV7-2 and TRBJ2-5; no reliable D call. CDR3 length: 11 residues. Trimming cost V 5 bases and J 6 bases, with 7 bases left between them. CDR1 is SGHTA, CDR2 FQGNSA, per germline.